The 23 T cell receptor beta chains presented below share a single source sample, sequenced in a study of CD4 T cells in relation to SARS-CoV-2 and coronaviruses. Their recognized antigens are unknown. Sequenced by immunoSEQ multiplex PCR; TCRdb stores in-frame clones only, minus some. Of 9,500 to 11,000 clones in the sample, 65% to 75% were seen once. The unexposed donors gave CD4+ T cells in 2011-2018, prior to COVID-19. Isolation of CD4+ T cells took place after approximately eleven days in culture. The sequencing input was CD4+ T cells from PBMCs, cultured in vitro. These receptors originate from a human donor in good health.

The chain uses TRBV9 and TRBJ2-1, with no clear D. This CDR3 is built from 14 residues. In germline, CDR1 is SGDLS, CDR2 YYNGEE. Deletions cut 1 base from V and 7 bases from J, with 12 bases between. CDR3 nucleotides: TGTGCCAGCAGCGTAACGACCGCCGGGAATGAGCAGTTCTTC. Protein sequence: CASSVTTAGNEQFF.

This rearrangement joins TRBV5-6 to TRBJ2-1, with TRBD2 matching over 10 bases. Germline assignment: CDR1 SGHDT and CDR2 YYEEEE. With 4 bases clipped from V and 7 bases from J, the junction kept 11 bases outside the gene matches. The CDR3 consists of 16 residues. The CDR3 sequence: CASSPLGTSAINEQFF. The CDR3 nucleotides read TGTGCCAGCAGCCCACTCGGGACTAGCGCAATTAATGAGCAGTTCTTC.

The chain employs TRBV7-9 and TRBJ2-1; 13 bases align to TRBD2. J lost 8 bases, V lost 3 bases, and 10 bases had no gene match. Per the germline V gene, CDR1 is SEHNR and CDR2 is FQNEAQ (reference sequence). This CDR3 has 17 residues. The CDR3 protein is CASSFGLAGVFRDEQFF. DNA for the CDR3: TGTGCCAGCAGCTTCGGACTAGCGGGAGTATTCCGAGATGAGCAGTTCTTC.

This clone came up a few times. The chain has TRBV29-1 and TRBJ2-7, with 10 positions matching TRBD2. The germline V gene encodes CDR1 SQVTM and CDR2 ANQGSEA. Unmatched junction bases numbered 11, after V lost 3 bases and J lost 9 bases. The CDR3 runs to 14 residues. CDR3 nucleotides: TGCAGCGTTGATATCGCTAGCGGGAGCGGTGGGCAGTACTTC. Protein sequence: CSVDIASGSGGQYF.

V usage is TRBV4-3 and J usage is TRBJ2-5, with TRBD2 matching 7 bases. Germline CDR1 is LGHNA and CDR2 is YSLEER. After removal of 0 bases from V and 5 bases from J, the junction contained 12 bases not matched to a gene. The CDR3 extends over 17 amino acids. The CDR3 spells CASSQELGGRAGETQYF. The CDR3 DNA sequence: TGCGCCAGCAGCCAAGAATTGGGAGGGAGGGCGGGGGAGACCCAGTACTTC.

V usage is TRBV9 and J usage is TRBJ2-2; either TRBD1 or TRBD2 may fit D (6 bases each). V was clipped by 1 base and J by 0 bases, with 16 bases between them. CDR1 is SGDLS and CDR2 is YYNGEE in the germline V gene. CDR3 length equals 18 residues. CDR3 DNA sequence: TGTGCCAGCAGCGTATTCCGGGAGAGGGGGGCGAACACCGGGGAGCTGTTTTTT. Amino acid sequence: CASSVFRERGANTGELFF. Looking up the rest from reference TRBV9 and TRBJ2-2 gives the full variable domain: DSGVTQTPKHLITATGQRVTLRCSPRSGDLSVYWYQQSLDQGLQFLIQYYNGEERAKGNILERFSAQQFPDLHSELNLSSLELGDSALYFCASSVFRERGANTGELFFGEGSRLTVL.

This chain links TRBV7-3 with TRBJ2-3, with 11 nucleotides matching TRBD2. The ends lost 7 bases at V and 2 bases at J; junction bases unmatched: 5. Germline assignment: CDR1 SGHTA and CDR2 FQGTGA. CDR3 length: 15 amino acids. CDR3: CASTQLAGDTDTQYF. The CDR3 nucleotides read TGTGCCAGCACTCAACTAGCGGGAGACACAGATACGCAGTATTTT.

The chain has TRBV5-1 and TRBJ1-2; the match to TRBD1 covers 7 bases. Losses at the gene ends were 0 bases for V and 4 bases for J; bases not matched to a gene: 3. Germline assignment: CDR1 SGHRS and CDR2 YFSETQ. The CDR3 is 14 residues long. DNA for the CDR3: TGCGCCAGCAGCTTGGGACAGGGAGTCTATGGCTACACCTTC. Translated, it gives CASSLGQGVYGYTF.

This clone was counted only a few times. As DNA, the CDR3 is TGTGCCAGCAGTGAGAAACAGGCGAGCTCCTACGAGCAGTACTTC. It specifies CASSEKQASSYEQYF. The rearrangement links TRBV2 to TRBJ2-7, with D perhaps matching TRBD1 (5 bases). V lost 3 bases and J 0 bases, leaving 12 bases between the germline ends. The CDR3 runs to 15 residues. The germline V gene has CDR1 SNHLY and CDR2 FYNNEI.

The count of this clone is one. The chain combines TRBV19 with TRBJ1-2, with D perhaps TRBD1 (5 bases). With 3 bases removed from V and 7 bases from J, the gap between germline ends came to 21 bases. This CDR3 comprises 16 residues. Germline V gene lookup returns CDR1 LNHDA and CDR2 SQIVND (reference sequence). CDR3 region: CASSILSGLGASGYTF. The DNA of the CDR3 is TGTGCCAGTAGTATTTTGTCGGGCCTTGGGGCATCTGGCTACACCTTC.

The chain carries TRBV19 and TRBJ1-4; 10 nucleotides agree with TRBD1. V dropped 5 bases and J dropped 8; count of bases not matched to a gene: 8. The CDR3 runs to 15 residues. CDR1 and CDR2 from the germline V gene are LNHDA and SQIVND (reference sequence). CDR3 region: CASSQTTGGQEKLFF. CDR3 bases: TGTGCCAGTAGTCAAACGACAGGGGGCCAGGAAAAACTGTTTTTT. Drawing the rest from reference TRBV19 and TRBJ1-4, the complete variable domain is DGGITQSPKYLFRKEGQNVTLSCEQNLNHDAMYWYRQDPGQGLRLIYYSQIVNDFQKGDIAEGYSVSREKKESFPLTVTSAQKNPTAFYLCASSQTTGGQEKLFFGSGTQLSVL.

V gene TRBV2 combines with J gene TRBJ2-1, with 9 bases fitting TRBD1. Germline-derived CDR1 and CDR2 are SNHLY and FYNNEI. V lost 7 bases, J lost 1 base, and 5 bases stayed unmatched. The CDR3 contains 15 residues. In DNA form, the CDR3 reads TGTGCCAGCATTACGACAGGGGGTTCCTACAATGAGCAGTTCTTC. Encoded protein: CASITTGGSYNEQFF.

J is TRBJ2-2 and V is TRBV13; TRBD2 matches 9 bases. CDR1 and CDR2 (germline): PRHDT, FYEKMQ (reference sequence). V was pared by 8 bases and J by 5 bases, with 21 bases of the junction left unmatched. The CDR3 runs 19 residues. As DNA, the CDR3 is TGTGCCAGCTTAAACGCGGACCCTGTAGCGGGGGATCGGACCGGGGAGCTGTTTTTT. Amino acids: CASLNADPVAGDRTGELFF.

The chain is built from TRBV9 and TRBJ1-1; no clear D. The CDR3 is made up of 13 amino acids. Germline V lookup: CDR1 SGDLS, CDR2 YYNGEE. The V and J ends lost 3 bases and 0 bases respectively, with 6 bases between them. This CDR3 reads CASSGGLNTEAFF. The CDR3 DNA follows: TGTGCCAGCAGCGGAGGGTTGAACACTGAAGCTTTCTTT.

The J gene is TRBJ2-2, the V gene TRBV5-1; D not resolved. V was shortened by 2 bases and J by 1 base, with 9 bases between the two germline ends. Germline V lookup: CDR1 SGHRS, CDR2 YFSETQ. The CDR3 totals 15 residues. The CDR3 is CASSFRAGNTGELFF. For the CDR3, the DNA is TGCGCCAGCAGCTTCCGGGCAGGGAACACCGGGGAGCTGTTTTTT.

This chain joins TRBV7-9 and TRBJ2-3; D is unresolved. This CDR3 is built from 14 residues. Between the trimmed V and J ends, which lost 2 bases and 0 bases, there was a span of 6 bases. CDR1 and CDR2 (germline): SEHNR, FQNEAQ (reference sequence). In nucleotides, the CDR3 is TGTGCCAGCAGCTTACTGCGGAGCACAGATACGCAGTATTTT. This codes for CASSLLRSTDTQYF.

The rearrangement joins TRBV2 to TRBJ2-5, with D possibly TRBD1 on 6 matching bases. V lost 6 bases and J 5 bases, leaving 13 bases between the germline ends. The V gene's germline CDR1 is SNHLY and CDR2 FYNNEI. The CDR3 spans 13 residues. The chain's CDR3 is CASRWGLRETQYF. The CDR3 region has the DNA TGTGCCAGCAGATGGGGGCTTCGTGAGACCCAGTACTTC.

This clone was picked up one time. CDR3 amino acids: CASSPQGARRDTGELFF. In DNA, the CDR3 is TGTGCCAGCTCACCACAGGGGGCTAGACGGGACACCGGGGAGCTGTTTTTT. The rearrangement links TRBV18 to TRBJ2-2, with 7 bases lining up with TRBD1. With V trimmed by 1 base and J by 3 bases, 8 bases remained unmatched. From germline, CDR1 is KGHSH and CDR2 LQKENI. This CDR3 has 17 residues.

The rearrangement joins TRBV7-8 to TRBJ2-7; D is possibly TRBD1 (5 bases). From germline, CDR1 is SGHVS and CDR2 FQNEAQ. The V end lost 5 bases, the J end lost 0 bases, and 14 bases lay between the germline ends. CDR3 length: 15 residues. The CDR3 protein is CASSRRADSSYEQYF. For the CDR3, the DNA is TGTGCCAGCAGCCGCCGCGCCGACAGCTCCTACGAGCAGTACTTC. Full variable domain (remainder filled in from reference TRBV7-8 and TRBJ2-7): GAGVSQSPRYKVAKRGQDVALRCDPISGHVSLFWYQQALGQGPEFLTYFQNEAQLDKSGLPSDRFFAERPEGSVSTLKIQRTQQEDSAVYLCASSRRADSSYEQYFGPGTRLTVT.

This chain uses TRBV9 with TRBJ2-6; TRBD1 aligns across 8 bases. The CDR3 has 17 amino acids. Germline CDR1 and CDR2: SGDLS and YYNGEE. The trim removed 3 bases at V and 2 bases at J, leaving 7 bases unmatched. As DNA, the CDR3 is TGTGCCAGCAGCGCGGCCTACAGGGGGGCTGGGGCCAACGTCCTGACTTTC. Residues: CASSAAYRGAGANVLTF.

The V gene is TRBV4-1, the J gene TRBJ2-7, with 16 bases identical to TRBD2. This CDR3 contains 19 residues. CDR1 is MGHRA, CDR2 YSYEKL, per germline. V was pared by 1 base and J by 0 bases, with 6 bases of the junction left unmatched. CDR3 loop: CASSQAGTSGRASSYEQYF. The CDR3 region has the DNA TGCGCCAGCAGCCAAGCCGGGACTAGCGGGAGGGCTAGCTCCTACGAGCAGTACTTC.

This chain uses TRBV11-3 with TRBJ2-7; TRBD2 might be the D (7 bases). The CDR3 sequence is 14 residues long. The V gene lost 5 bases and the J gene lost 2 bases, with 13 bases spanning the gap. In germline, CDR1 is SGHNT, CDR2 YENEEA. In DNA, the CDR3 is TGTGCCAGCAGCCCGGGGGGCCGACCCTACGAGCAGTACTTC. This encodes CASSPGGRPYEQYF.

CDR3 DNA: TGCGCCAGCAGCCAAGTTTCGGCAGGGAAAGAGACCCAGTACTTC. As protein: CASSQVSAGKETQYF. The V and J genes are TRBV4-1 and TRBJ2-5; possibly TRBD1 for D (5 bases). The germline CDR1 and CDR2 sequences are MGHRA and YSYEKL. The CDR3 spans 15 residues. Trimming removed 1 base at V and 3 bases at J, with 12 bases between.